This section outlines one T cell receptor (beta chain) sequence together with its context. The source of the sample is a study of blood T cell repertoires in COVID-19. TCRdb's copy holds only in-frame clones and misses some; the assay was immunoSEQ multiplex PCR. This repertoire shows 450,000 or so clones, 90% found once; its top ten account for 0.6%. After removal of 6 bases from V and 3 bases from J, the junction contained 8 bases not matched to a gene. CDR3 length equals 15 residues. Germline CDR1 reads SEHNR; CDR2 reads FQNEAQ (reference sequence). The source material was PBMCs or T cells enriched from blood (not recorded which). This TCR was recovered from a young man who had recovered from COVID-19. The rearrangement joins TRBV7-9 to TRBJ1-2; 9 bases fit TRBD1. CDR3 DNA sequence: TGTGCCAGCAGACACCGGGACAGGGAGGACTATGGCTACACCTTC. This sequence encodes CASRHRDREDYGYTF.